This T cell receptor beta chain was retrieved from a study of a mutant IDH1 vaccine in newly diagnosed glioma. Sample time point: baseline, week 1 (first vaccination visit). Treatment reported: pre-vaccination baseline after standard-of-care therapy. This table comes from immunoSEQ multiplex PCR, and its TCRdb copy is limited to in-frame clones, with some not included. Of under 65,000 clones in the sample, about 74% are singletons; the top ten hold 1.8%. The V end was cut by 8 bases, the J end by 7 bases, with 8 bases between. This CDR3 contains 10 residues. Germline V gene lookup returns CDR1 SNHLY and CDR2 FYNNEI.

The chain combines TRBV2 with TRBJ2-5, with D hard to call. The material was PBMCs, obtained from a glioma patient treated with radiotherapy, temozolomide or both. The TCR originated in a woman in her forties with glioma. The DNA for the CDR3 is TGTGCCAGCCTATGGGGGACCCAGTACTTC. Its translation is CASLWGTQYF.